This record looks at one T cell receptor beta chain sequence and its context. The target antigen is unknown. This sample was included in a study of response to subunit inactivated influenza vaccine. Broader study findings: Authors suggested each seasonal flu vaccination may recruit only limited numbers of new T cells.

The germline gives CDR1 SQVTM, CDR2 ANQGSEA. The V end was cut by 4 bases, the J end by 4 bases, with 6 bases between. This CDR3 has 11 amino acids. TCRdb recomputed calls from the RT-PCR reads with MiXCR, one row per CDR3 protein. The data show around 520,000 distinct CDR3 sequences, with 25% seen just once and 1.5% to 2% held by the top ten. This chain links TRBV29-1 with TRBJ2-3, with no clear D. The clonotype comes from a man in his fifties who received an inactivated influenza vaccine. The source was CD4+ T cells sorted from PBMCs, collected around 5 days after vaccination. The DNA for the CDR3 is TGCAGCGTTGCATGGTCAGATACGCAGTATTTT. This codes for CSVAWSDTQYF.